This passage covers 28 T cell receptor beta chains from one sample sequenced in a study of technical replicates of blood from a handful of donors. The data were produced by immunoSEQ multiplex PCR, yet TCRdb's version contains in-frame clones alone and is incomplete. The sample contains 9,000 to 15,000 clones, roughly 93% of which appear only once. Material: PBMCs. The receptors stem from a human donor in good health.

The CDR3 here is CASMAGVRETQYF. The DNA of the CDR3 is TGTGCCAGCATGGCGGGAGTAAGGGAGACCCAGTACTTC. The rearrangement joins TRBV2 to TRBJ2-5, with 7 bases fitting TRBD2. The CDR3 extends over 13 amino acids. V lost 7 bases to trimming and J lost 5 bases; unmatched junction nucleotides: 7. In germline, CDR1 is SNHLY, CDR2 FYNNEI.

V is TRBV5-1 and J is TRBJ2-6; 12 positions match TRBD2. The J segment lost 2 bases and the V segment lost 0 bases, leaving 9 bases of the junction unmatched. Germline V gene sequence: CDR1 SGHRS, CDR2 YFSETQ. The CDR3 loop spans 20 amino acids. The DNA of the CDR3 is TGCGCCAGCAGCTTGGCAGCCCGGACTAGCGGGACGCCTGGGGCCAACGTCCTGACTTTC. Protein product: CASSLAARTSGTPGANVLTF.

The V and J genes are TRBV4-2 and TRBJ2-3, with 15 bases lining up with TRBD2. Germline V gene sequence: CDR1 LGHNA, CDR2 YNFKEQ. With 3 bases clipped from V and 3 bases from J, the junction kept 1 base outside the gene matches. This CDR3 spans 16 amino acids. The CDR3 DNA reads as TGTGCCAGCAGCCAGGGACTAGCGGGAGGTACAGATACGCAGTATTTT. Residues: CASSQGLAGGTDTQYF.

V and J are TRBV5-1 and TRBJ1-2; 8 nucleotides line up with TRBD1. Germline CDR1 reads SGHRS; CDR2 reads YFSETQ. V shed 0 bases, J shed 6 bases, and the junction held 1 base outside the gene matches. CDR3 length: 13 residues. The CDR3 bases are TGCGCCAGCAGCTTGGGACAGGGGCATGGCTACACCTTC. Translating gives CASSLGQGHGYTF.

The chain couples TRBV4-1 to TRBJ2-5; 12 nucleotides match TRBD2. With V trimmed by 3 bases and J by 0 bases, 5 bases remained unmatched. In germline, CDR1 is MGHRA, CDR2 YSYEKL. This CDR3 has 17 residues. CDR3 sequence: CASSQGLAGVNQETQYF. CDR3 in DNA: TGCGCCAGCAGCCAGGGACTAGCGGGTGTGAACCAAGAGACCCAGTACTTC.

The genes are TRBV6-1 and TRBJ1-3; D unclear. This CDR3 is built from 16 residues. V was clipped by 3 bases and J by 0 bases, with 12 bases between them. Germline V gene sequence: CDR1 MNHNS, CDR2 SASEGT. CDR3 sequence: CASSDPSVSSGNTIYF. CDR3 sequence (DNA): TGTGCCAGCAGTGACCCATCAGTCAGCTCTGGAAACACCATATATTTT.

The chain is built from TRBV2 and TRBJ2-2, with D perhaps matching TRBD1 (6 bases). The CDR3 spans 13 residues. The V end lost 6 bases, the J end lost 5 bases, and 10 bases lay between the germline ends. CDR1 and CDR2 (germline): SNHLY, FYNNEI. CDR3 in amino acids: CASSVGQTGELFF. CDR3 sequence (DNA): TGTGCCAGCAGCGTCGGACAGACCGGGGAGCTGTTTTTT.

The chain has TRBV7-9 and TRBJ1-1; the D is unclear. V lost 1 base and J 3 bases, leaving 6 bases between the germline ends. The CDR3 consists of 13 residues. The germline V gene encodes CDR1 SEHNR and CDR2 FQNEAQ (reference sequence). The CDR3 is CASSLDTYTEAFF. CDR3 in DNA: TGTGCCAGCAGCTTAGACACATACACTGAAGCTTTCTTT.

This chain uses TRBV30 with TRBJ1-4; D is possibly TRBD1 (6 bases). Germline CDR1 reads GTSNPN; CDR2 reads SVGIG (reference sequence). This CDR3 spans 13 amino acids. Trimming left V 3 bases short and J 8 bases short, with 13 bases between. DNA for the CDR3: TGTGCCTGGAGGTCAGGGGCGGAGGAAAAACTGTTTTTT. Amino acids: CAWRSGAEEKLFF.

The chain couples TRBV27 to TRBJ2-1; no firm D call. Between the trimmed V and J ends, which lost 3 bases and 6 bases, there was a span of 6 bases. The CDR3 covers 12 residues. Germline values: CDR1 MNHEY, CDR2 SMNVEV (reference sequence). CDR3 sequence reads: CASSLYPNEQFF. Here the CDR3 DNA reads TGTGCCAGCAGTTTGTATCCCAATGAGCAGTTCTTC.

V usage is TRBV23-1 and J usage is TRBJ2-4, with TRBD2 matching over 7 bases. TRBV23-1 is an ORF for which the function is uncertain. The CDR3 loop spans 18 amino acids. The J segment lost 0 bases and the V segment lost 0 bases, leaving 8 bases of the junction unmatched. The CDR3 loop is CASSQSLFPGGAKNIQYF. The CDR3 DNA follows: TGCGCCAGCAGTCAATCCCTGTTCCCGGGGGGAGCCAAAAACATTCAGTACTTC.

The chain combines TRBV18 with TRBJ1-2; 8 nucleotides align to TRBD1. The germline CDR1 and CDR2 sequences are KGHSH and LQKENI. This CDR3 contains 13 residues. After removal of 3 bases from V and 5 bases from J, the junction contained 2 bases not matched to a gene. The CDR3 nucleotides are TGTGCCAGCTCACCGGACAGGGAGTATGGCTACACCTTC. It specifies CASSPDREYGYTF.

The chain recombines TRBV10-2 with TRBJ1-5, with unresolved D. The CDR3 is made up of 13 amino acids. Germline V CDR1 and CDR2: WSHSY, SAAADI. The germline V and J ends were trimmed by 3 bases and 1 base, with 4 bases remaining between them. The CDR3 sequence is CASSDESNQPQHF. CDR3 sequence (DNA): TGCGCCAGCAGTGATGAGAGCAATCAGCCCCAGCATTTT.

The chain employs TRBV5-1 and TRBJ2-1, with TRBD1 identical over 9 bases. The CDR3 runs to 15 residues. V gave up 4 bases and J gave up 13 bases; unmatched junction bases: 15. Germline values: CDR1 SGHRS, CDR2 YFSETQ. CDR3 amino acids: CASSRTGGVGSQQFF. Written as DNA, the CDR3 is TGCGCCAGCAGCCGAACAGGGGGCGTTGGCTCACAACAGTTCTTC.

The chain has TRBV29-1 and TRBJ2-3; unclear D gene. The V gene's germline CDR1 is SQVTM and CDR2 ANQGSEA. The length of the CDR3 is 12 residues. V lost 4 bases and J 4 bases, leaving 9 bases between the germline ends. The CDR3 bases are TGCAGCGTTGCGCAGGATTCAGATACGCAGTATTTT. It encodes CSVAQDSDTQYF.

This chain uses TRBV5-4 with TRBJ2-7; 8 bases map to TRBD1. Germline CDR1 SGHNT, CDR2 YYREEE (reference sequence). The J segment lost 7 bases and the V segment lost 0 bases, leaving 12 bases of the junction unmatched. The CDR3 sequence is 16 residues long. CDR3 amino acids: CASSLAGGRGLREQYF. In DNA, the CDR3 is TGTGCCAGCAGCTTGGCCGGCGGCAGGGGGCTGAGGGAGCAGTACTTC.

The chain employs TRBV2 and TRBJ2-2, with 7 bases that match TRBD2. Germline trimming cut 6 bases from V and 6 bases from J; bases unmatched to any gene: 4. The germline V gene has CDR1 SNHLY and CDR2 FYNNEI. This CDR3 region has 13 residues. The CDR3 loop is CASRLLAAGELFF. As DNA, the CDR3 is TGTGCCAGCAGACTCCTAGCGGCCGGGGAGCTGTTTTTT.

This clone appeared a single time. This chain links TRBV6-4 with TRBJ1-5, with 10 positions matching TRBD1. The CDR3 runs 14 residues. Germline CDR1 is MRHNA and CDR2 is SNTAGT. Trimming cost V 3 bases and J 6 bases; bases outside gene matches: 2. CDR3 nucleotides: TGTGCCAGCAGTGAGACAGGGGGCGGTCAGCCCCAGCATTTT. It is translated as CASSETGGGQPQHF.

The chain uses TRBV7-9 and TRBJ2-7, with 7 bases lining up with TRBD2. The germline CDR1 and CDR2 sequences are SEHNR and FQNEAQ (reference sequence). Germline trimming cut 2 bases from V and 4 bases from J; bases unmatched to any gene: 5. The CDR3 loop spans 14 amino acids. The CDR3 sequence is CASSLLSSGYEQYF. The CDR3 nucleotides are TGTGCCAGCAGCTTATTATCTAGCGGATACGAGCAGTACTTC.

In its sample, this clone was seen once. The genes are TRBV5-1 and TRBJ1-1; D is possibly TRBD1 (6 bases). The CDR3 totals 15 residues. Per germline, CDR1 SGHRS and CDR2 YFSETQ. Trimming stripped 4 bases from V and 4 bases from J, with 17 bases between. The CDR3 region has the DNA TGCGCCAGCAGCCAGAATGAGGGGGGGAGCACTGAAGCTTTCTTT. It is translated as CASSQNEGGSTEAFF.

The V and J genes are TRBV11-3 and TRBJ2-2; 10 bases are shared with TRBD1. V was pared by 5 bases and J by 0 bases, with 3 bases of the junction left unmatched. The CDR3 consists of 16 residues. From germline, CDR1 is SGHNT and CDR2 YENEEA. The CDR3 nucleotides read TGTGCCAGCAGCCCGGGGACAGGGGCGAACACCGGGGAGCTGTTTTTT. Residues: CASSPGTGANTGELFF.

The chain couples TRBV29-1 to TRBJ2-5; 7 bases map to TRBD1. CDR1 is SQVTM and CDR2 is ANQGSEA in the germline V gene. CDR3 length: 13 residues. V shed 4 bases, J shed 1 base, and the junction held 3 bases outside the gene matches. The CDR3 loop reads CSVAGTAQETQYF. The CDR3 DNA sequence: TGCAGCGTTGCAGGGACAGCCCAAGAGACCCAGTACTTC.

This chain connects TRBV6-5 to TRBJ2-7; weak D call: TRBD1 (5 bases). Deletions cut 6 bases from V and 3 bases from J, with 18 bases between. Germline V gene data show CDR1 as MNHEY and CDR2 as SVGAGI. The CDR3 extends over 15 amino acids. The CDR3 spells CASSVTGLPFYEQYF. DNA for the CDR3: TGTGCCAGCAGCGTAACAGGCCTTCCCTTCTACGAGCAGTACTTC.

V usage is TRBV6-5 and J usage is TRBJ2-1; TRBD2 aligns across 11 bases. V gave up 5 bases and J gave up 8 bases; unmatched junction bases: 8. Germline lookup yields CDR1 MNHEY and CDR2 SVGAGI. CDR3 size: 15 residues. The CDR3 DNA reads TGTGCCAGCAGTAAAATAGCGGGAGGGCATTATGAGCAGTTCTTC. Translating gives CASSKIAGGHYEQFF.

This rearrangement joins TRBV23-1 to TRBJ2-7; 11 positions match TRBD2. TRBV23-1 is placed among ORFs of uncertain function. Trimming took 7 bases from V and 7 from J; bases not matched to a gene: 9. The CDR3 covers 14 residues. DNA of the CDR3: TGCGCCAGCAACCTACTAGCGGGAGAGGGGGAGCAGTACTTC. Protein product: CASNLLAGEGEQYF.

The rearrangement uses TRBV5-4 and TRBJ1-1, with D unresolved. V lost 0 bases and J lost 0, with 12 bases in between. Germline V gives CDR1 SGHNT, CDR2 YYREEE (reference sequence). This CDR3 region has 16 residues. The DNA of the CDR3 is TGTGCCAGCAGCTTGGGACATCCGCCCCTGAACACTGAAGCTTTCTTT. Residues: CASSLGHPPLNTEAFF. Full variable domain (outside the CDR3, taken from reference TRBV5-4 and TRBJ1-1): ETGVTQSPTHLIKTRGQQVTLRCSSQSGHNTVSWYQQALGQGPQFIFQYYREEENGRGNFPPRFSGLQFPNYSSELNVNALELDDSALYLCASSLGHPPLNTEAFFGQGTRLTVV.

The V and J genes are TRBV19 and TRBJ2-1; D is perhaps TRBD1 (8 bases). Germline V gives CDR1 LNHDA, CDR2 SQIVND (reference sequence). V lost 5 bases and J 2 bases, leaving 28 bases between the germline ends. The CDR3 extends over 20 amino acids. CDR3 bases: TGTGCCAGTAGTCCCCGAGGCACAGGGGGGTCTAGCGGACCCTACAATGAGCAGTTCTTC. It translates to CASSPRGTGGSSGPYNEQFF.

This clone occurred a few times. The J gene is TRBJ1-5, the V gene TRBV6-5, with D possibly being TRBD1 (5 bases). Between the trimmed V and J ends, which lost 6 bases and 1 base, there was a span of 13 bases. CDR3 length: 15 residues. The germline CDR1 and CDR2 sequences are MNHEY and SVGAGI. The CDR3 reads CASRGGVGSNQPQHF. The CDR3 nucleotides are TGTGCCAGCAGGGGGGGTGTAGGGAGCAATCAGCCCCAGCATTTT.